The source of this TCR beta chain is a study of tumor-infiltrating lymphocytes in primary liver carcinoma. Study results and limitations: Unsorted bulk sampling ruled out any CD4+ versus CD8+ repertoire comparison. Blood had a significantly lower top-250-clone fraction than tumors did (p = 0.039).

A constant-region primer primed TCR beta cDNA synthesis from 500 to 550 ng of total RNA. Slightly modified ARM-PCR with three nested multiplex PCR rounds yielded TCR beta libraries. The first two PCR rounds used TRBV1-TRBV30 primers with a Cbeta primer, nine to ten cycles each. MiXCR, applied by TCRdb to the multiplex PCR reads, yields one record per CDR3 protein. The table lists approximately 340,000 distinct CDR3 sequences, 65% of them singletons. Unsorted whole blood yielded the blood RNA, and germline DNA was also extracted. Around 4 milliliters of peripheral blood were drawn preoperatively. As regards this clonotype: The antigen remains unidentified. An end of the junction does not agree with germline; a read error may underlie this.

Per the germline V gene, CDR1 is MNHEY and CDR2 is SVGAGI. The CDR3 runs 13 residues. The chain has TRBV6-5 and TRBJ2-7; D possibly corresponds to TRBD1 (6 bases). Sequencing used peripheral blood. The receptor's source is a man in his forties with primary liver carcinoma and hepatitis B virus infection. The CDR3 reads CTSSSTGRYEQYF. The CDR3, as DNA: TGTACCAGCAGTTCGACAGGTCGCTACGAGCAGTACTTC.